The 10 T cell receptor beta chains in this list originate from one sample, sequenced in a study of cytomegalovirus exposure and HLA in healthy donors. Assay: immunoSEQ multiplex PCR; the TCRdb copy retains only in-frame clones and omits some. Seen here are hundreds of thousands of clones, roughly 87% observed once, and the top ten hold 3% to 3.5%. The sequencing sample was made of PBMCs. These receptors originate from a woman younger than 45 in good health and CMV-seronegative.

The chain has TRBV29-1 and TRBJ2-3, with D uncertain. With 3 bases removed from V and 4 bases from J, the gap between germline ends came to 8 bases. Per the germline V gene, CDR1 is SQVTM and CDR2 is ANQGSEA. The CDR3 contains 12 residues. CDR3 residues: CSVDLTPDTQYF. DNA of the CDR3: TGCAGCGTTGACTTAACCCCAGATACGCAGTATTTT.

The chain recombines TRBV27 with TRBJ2-7, with TRBD2 as a possible D gene (5 bases). The germline V gene has CDR1 MNHEY and CDR2 SMNVEV (reference sequence). There are 14 residues in the CDR3. V was trimmed by 2 bases and J by 3 bases, leaving 11 bases between them. The CDR3 reads CASSLLAGDYEQYF. The CDR3 DNA sequence: TGTGCCAGCAGTTTACTAGCTGGCGACTACGAGCAGTACTTC.

The rearrangement links TRBV5-1 to TRBJ2-7; 7 bases line up with TRBD2. The CDR3 extends over 16 amino acids. CDR1 SGHRS and CDR2 YFSETQ come from the germline V gene. J gave up 3 bases and V 0 bases, and 9 bases lay outside the gene matches. As DNA, the CDR3 is TGCGCCAGCAGCTTGGAGCGGGGCGAAACCTTCTACGAGCAGTACTTC. Its protein product is CASSLERGETFYEQYF.

This chain uses TRBV6-1 with TRBJ2-1; the D gene is possibly TRBD2 (5 bases). Germline CDR1 reads MNHNS; CDR2 reads SASEGT. V was trimmed by 2 bases and J by 9 bases, leaving 23 bases between them. The CDR3 length is 17 residues. The CDR3, as DNA: TGTGCCAGCAGTGAAAGATCTGGCGGGTCTTGGTTCGGTGAGCAGTTCTTC. Translating it yields CASSERSGGSWFGEQFF.

This clone was seen once. This rearrangement joins TRBV27 to TRBJ2-7, with TRBD1 matching 7 bases. The junction had 9 bases not matched to a gene; V was cut back by 6 bases and J by 7 bases. Germline V gene data show CDR1 as MNHEY and CDR2 as SMNVEV (reference sequence). This CDR3 has 13 residues. CDR3 residues: CASSMTGSREQYF. The CDR3 coding sequence is TGTGCCAGCAGCATGACAGGGAGTCGGGAGCAGTACTTC.

V and J are TRBV4-1 and TRBJ2-5; D gene ambiguous. The germline gives CDR1 MGHRA, CDR2 YSYEKL. V was cut by 0 bases and J by 1 base, with 12 bases left in between. The CDR3 contains 16 residues. The CDR3 DNA follows: TGCGCCAGCAGCCAAGATAACTGGCGGATCCAAGAGACCCAGTACTTC. Translated: CASSQDNWRIQETQYF.

The CDR3 DNA reads TGTGCCAGCAGTTTAACTAGCTTCTCCTACAATGAGCAGTTCTTC. Translated: CASSLTSFSYNEQFF. V gene TRBV27 combines with J gene TRBJ2-1, with a possible D match to TRBD2 (6 bases). Germline CDR1 MNHEY, CDR2 SMNVEV (reference sequence). V dropped 2 bases and J dropped 0 bases, with 8 bases sitting between them. The CDR3 totals 15 residues.

The chain couples TRBV28 to TRBJ1-4; D not resolved. Trimming stripped 7 bases from V and 8 bases from J, with 17 bases between. In germline, CDR1 is MDHEN, CDR2 SYDVKM. This CDR3 is built from 14 residues. The CDR3: CASNPPGPFEKLFF. The CDR3 coding sequence is TGTGCCAGCAACCCACCCGGGCCTTTCGAAAAACTGTTTTTT.

This clone appeared a single time. This chain links TRBV29-1 with TRBJ2-1; 14 nucleotides line up with TRBD2. Germline CDR1 SQVTM, CDR2 ANQGSEA. The ends lost 0 bases at V and 4 bases at J; junction bases unmatched: 8. The length of the CDR3 is 18 residues. As DNA, the CDR3 is TGCAGCGTTGAAGATGGGTGGGGGACTAGCGGGAGTTACAATGAGCAGTTCTTC. Amino acids: CSVEDGWGTSGSYNEQFF.

This chain links TRBV27 with TRBJ2-3; D might be TRBD2 (6 bases). Trimming removed 6 bases from V and 3 bases from J, with 10 bases in between. Germline loops: CDR1 MNHEY, CDR2 SMNVEV (reference sequence). CDR3 length equals 13 residues. The CDR3 coding sequence is TGTGCCAGCAGCTCTGGGAGGACAGATACGCAGTATTTT. Protein sequence: CASSSGRTDTQYF.